This T cell receptor beta chain is drawn from a study of blood T cells in healthy people across ages. It was with a sample-barcoded 5' primer and a J-beta primer mix that a second PCR of roughly 7 to 12 cycles was run. MiXCR, run by TCRdb on the 5' RACE reads, gives a single entry per CDR3 protein. The sample lists roughly 830,000 distinct CDR3 sequences, approximately 65% occurring once. Regarding this clonotype: Its antigen remains unidentified.

Study-wide findings and caveats: Measured against age, TCR beta diversity per million T cells decreased in a roughly linear manner.

This clonotype was sampled from a young man in good health. The sample comprised blood.

As DNA, the CDR3 is TGTGCCAGCAGTGACTCCGGGACAGGGAAGGGGGCCCAGTACTTC. Translated, it gives CASSDSGTGKGAQYF. The chain joins TRBV25-1 to TRBJ2-5, with TRBD1 matching 9 bases. With 3 bases clipped from V and 9 bases from J, the junction kept 11 bases outside the gene matches. CDR3 length: 15 residues. Germline V CDR1 and CDR2: MGHDK, SYGVNS.